The sequence of this TCR beta chain was determined in a study of CD8 T cells in Susac syndrome. Looked up from germline, CDR1 is SGHTA and CDR2 is FQGNSA. V lost 5 bases, J lost 3 bases, and 6 bases stayed unmatched. This CDR3 has 15 amino acids. An amount of RNA that ranged from roughly 0.5 to 1 ug was reverse transcribed with random hexamers. Across 54 Vbeta and 13 Jbeta, TCR beta CDR3 was amplified with immunoSEQ multiplex PCR. In TCRdb, the immunoSEQ multiplex PCR reads were re-called with MiXCR into one record per CDR3 protein. The sample yields more than 200,000 distinct CDR3 sequences, 94% seen once.

The clonotype comes from a human donor with Susac syndrome. The sequencing input was CD4+ T cells from PBMCs. The genes are TRBV7-2 and TRBJ1-2; 10 bases map to TRBD1. The CDR3 reads CASSKRTGGDYGYTF. Written as DNA, the CDR3 is TGTGCCAGCAGCAAACGGACAGGGGGAGACTATGGCTACACCTTC.